The next 8 T cell receptor beta chains were all read from a single sample in a study of cytomegalovirus exposure and HLA in healthy donors (dated by TCRdb to about 2017). To prepare the library, the immunoSEQ multiplex PCR assay was applied. TCRdb retrieved this table from immuneACCESS and kept in-frame rearrangements only. Not all clones are present; in checked studies, unresolved V genes account for under half, and no reason is known for the remainder. The table for this sample lists about 330,000 clones; approximately 90% of them were counted only once. Jointly, the top ten make up 0.75% to 0.85% of the sample. What was sequenced was PBMCs. The receptors here all came from a woman under 30 in good health and CMV-seronegative.

The chain employs TRBV18 and TRBJ1-1; D uncertain. Germline V gene sequence: CDR1 KGHSH, CDR2 LQKENI. CDR3 length: 12 amino acids. V lost 0 bases and J 4 bases, leaving 3 bases between the germline ends. CDR3 in DNA: TGTGCCAGCTCACCACCGAGCACTGAAGCTTTCTTT. This encodes CASSPPSTEAFF.

The chain is built from TRBV9 and TRBJ1-5; no reliable D call. V was pared by 2 bases and J by 2 bases, with 8 bases between. The germline gives CDR1 SGDLS, CDR2 YYNGEE. The CDR3 runs to 14 residues. The CDR3 region has the DNA TGTGCCAGCAGCGTGAGGGAACGCAATCAGCCCCAGCATTTT. Translated, it gives CASSVRERNQPQHF.

The rearrangement links TRBV2 to TRBJ1-3; tentatively, D is TRBD1 (5 bases). CDR1 SNHLY and CDR2 FYNNEI come from the germline V gene. The CDR3 is 13 amino acids. Trimming shortened V by 6 bases and J by 0 bases, and 6 bases separated the two germline ends. CDR3 sequence (DNA): TGTGCCAGCAGGACAGCCTCTGGAAACACCATATATTTT. It specifies CASRTASGNTIYF.

V is TRBV27 and J is TRBJ1-1; no firm D call. V gave up 7 bases and J gave up 1 base, with 10 bases separating them. There are 13 residues in the CDR3. Germline V gene sequence: CDR1 MNHEY, CDR2 SMNVEV (reference sequence). Written as DNA, the CDR3 is TGTGCCAGCAAGCGGGTGGGGAACACTGAAGCTTTCTTT. Translating gives CASKRVGNTEAFF.

The genes are TRBV10-2 and TRBJ2-3, with 11 bases lining up with TRBD2. Germline V gene data show CDR1 as WSHSY and CDR2 as SAAADI. There are 17 residues in the CDR3. The V segment lost 2 bases and the J segment 2 bases; nucleotides outside the gene matches: 6. The CDR3: CASSEGELAGVTDTQYF. The CDR3 DNA follows: TGCGCCAGCAGTGAGGGAGAACTAGCGGGAGTCACAGATACGCAGTATTTT.

The chain carries TRBV4-3 and TRBJ2-2; 12 bases map to TRBD2. The CDR3 is made up of 16 amino acids. The germline V gene encodes CDR1 LGHNA and CDR2 YSLEER. V was clipped by 8 bases and J by 2 bases; unmatched bases: 6. CDR3 amino acids: CASSSGRALNTGELFF. In DNA, the CDR3 is TGCGCCAGCTCTAGCGGGAGGGCCCTCAACACCGGGGAGCTGTTTTTT.

The rearrangement uses TRBV4-1 and TRBJ2-7; the D is unclear. The CDR3 runs to 14 residues. V lost 1 base and J 1 base, leaving 8 bases between the germline ends. Germline CDR1 reads MGHRA; CDR2 reads YSYEKL. CDR3 DNA sequence: TGCGCCAGCAGCCAAGGTCGCACTTCCTACGAGCAGTACTTC. As protein: CASSQGRTSYEQYF.

This chain uses TRBV4-3 with TRBJ1-2, with D unresolved. The germline gives CDR1 LGHNA, CDR2 YSLEER. V was cut by 0 bases and J by 7 bases, with 9 bases left in between. The CDR3 is 13 amino acids. The CDR3 sequence: CASSQDLGSGYTF. DNA of the CDR3: TGCGCCAGCAGCCAAGATCTAGGTTCTGGCTACACCTTC.